This TCR beta chain was captured by sequencing in a study of blood T cell repertoires in COVID-19. After removal of 2 bases from V and 5 bases from J, the junction contained 7 bases not matched to a gene. The CDR3 sequence is 15 residues long. The V gene's germline CDR1 is SGHRS and CDR2 YFSETQ. In the study's own analysis: Amplification with reference gene primers provided the estimates of nucleated cell counts. The repertoire was sequenced with immunoSEQ multiplex PCR; TCRdb's copy has only in-frame clones and lacks some. V, J and clone size derive from that table, while D and trimming were established from the DNA sequence. This table holds about 100,000 clones, 65% to 80% found once.

The source is a woman between 40 and 50 years old with acute or convalescent COVID-19. This chain connects TRBV5-1 to TRBJ2-5; 9 nucleotides match TRBD1. Material for sequencing was peripheral blood. The CDR3 sequence: CASSFTPGTGETQYF. The CDR3 DNA reads as TGCGCCAGCAGCTTTACCCCCGGGACAGGGGAGACCCAGTACTTC. The whole variable domain, filled in from reference TRBV5-1 and TRBJ2-5, reads KAGVTQTPRYLIKTRGQQVTLSCSPISGHRSVSWYQQTPGQGLQFLFEYFSETQRNKGNFPGRFSGRQFSNSRSEMNVSTLELGDSALYLCASSFTPGTGETQYFGPGTRLLVL.